This T cell receptor beta chain was captured in a study of T cell changes during pregnancy in multiple sclerosis. This clone was detected only once. J was trimmed by 3 bases and V by 5 bases; bases with no gene match: 8. The CDR3 covers 15 residues. Germline V CDR1 and CDR2: SGHRS, YFSETQ. Profiled with immunoSEQ multiplex PCR; TCRdb holds only in-frame clones, not every one. The sample has about 77,000 clones; about 89% are singletons. The sequence came from a female donor with multiple sclerosis, enrolled in a pregnancy study. This specimen consisted of peripheral blood, obtained before pregnancy. The chain uses TRBV5-1 and TRBJ2-7, with TRBD1 matching 10 bases. The CDR3 loop is CASRTGGPIIYEQYF. The DNA for the CDR3 is TGCGCCAGCAGGACAGGGGGCCCAATTATCTACGAGCAGTACTTC.